The source of this TCR beta chain is a study of vaccination and CD4 T cells after COVID-19. Turning to the study itself: The convalescent population consisted of six males and four females, two of whom were of Hispanic ethnicity. Controls used CEFX viral epitopes (positive), HIV-1 Nef peptides (negative), or no peptide.

This CDR3 is built from 14 residues. The V and J ends lost 6 bases and 0 bases, in that order; junction bases with no gene match: 2. Looked up from germline, CDR1 is MNHNS and CDR2 is SASEGT. Points on this clonotype: Its antigen is unknown.

Specified treatment: roughly ten-day PBMC culture with coronavirus spike peptide pools or control peptides (ViraFEST assay). Harvesting of the unexposed donor's CD4+ T cells predated the COVID-19 pandemic (2011-2018). If enough cells were available, CD4+ T cells from unexposed donors were probed with SARS-CoV-2 S/N and four cold-coronavirus spikes. Sequencing of cultured CD4+ T cell DNA used the Oncomine TCR Beta short-read assay. MiXCR, run by TCRdb on the PCR reads, gives a single entry per CDR3 protein. Of about 2,700 distinct CDR3 sequences listed, more than 35% were seen once; the top ten hold roughly 60%. General study points: The median count of SARS-CoV-2-reactive clonotypes rose from about 20 to 38, not significantly.

This TCR was recovered from a human donor in good health. Sequencing was done on a sample of CD4+ T cells from blood, cultured in vitro. The chain is built from TRBV6-1 and TRBJ1-3, with 7 positions matching TRBD1. CDR3 in DNA: TGTGCCAGCAGGGGACAGAACTCTGGAAACACCATATATTTT. Residues: CASRGQNSGNTIYF.